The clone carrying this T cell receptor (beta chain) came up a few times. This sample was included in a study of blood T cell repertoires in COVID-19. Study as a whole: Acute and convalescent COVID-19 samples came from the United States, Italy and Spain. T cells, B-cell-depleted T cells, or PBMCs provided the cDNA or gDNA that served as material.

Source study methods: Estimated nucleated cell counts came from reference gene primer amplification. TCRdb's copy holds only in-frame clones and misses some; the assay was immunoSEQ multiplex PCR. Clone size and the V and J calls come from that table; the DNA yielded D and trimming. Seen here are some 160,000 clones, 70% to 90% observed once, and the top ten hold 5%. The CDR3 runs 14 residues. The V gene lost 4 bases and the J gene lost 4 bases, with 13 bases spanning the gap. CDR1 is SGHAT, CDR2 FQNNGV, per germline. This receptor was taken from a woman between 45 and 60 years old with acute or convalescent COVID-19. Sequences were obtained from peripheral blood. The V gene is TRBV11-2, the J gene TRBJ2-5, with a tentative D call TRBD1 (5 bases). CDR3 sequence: CASSSVGQSETQYF. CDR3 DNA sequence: TGTGCCAGCAGCTCCGTGGGGCAGTCAGAGACCCAGTACTTC. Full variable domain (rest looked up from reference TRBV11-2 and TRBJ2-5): EAGVAQSPRYKIIEKRQSVAFWCNPISGHATLYWYQQILGQGPKLLIQFQNNGVVDDSQLPKDRFSAERLKGVDSTLKIQPAKLEDSAVYLCASSSVGQSETQYFGPGTRLLVL.